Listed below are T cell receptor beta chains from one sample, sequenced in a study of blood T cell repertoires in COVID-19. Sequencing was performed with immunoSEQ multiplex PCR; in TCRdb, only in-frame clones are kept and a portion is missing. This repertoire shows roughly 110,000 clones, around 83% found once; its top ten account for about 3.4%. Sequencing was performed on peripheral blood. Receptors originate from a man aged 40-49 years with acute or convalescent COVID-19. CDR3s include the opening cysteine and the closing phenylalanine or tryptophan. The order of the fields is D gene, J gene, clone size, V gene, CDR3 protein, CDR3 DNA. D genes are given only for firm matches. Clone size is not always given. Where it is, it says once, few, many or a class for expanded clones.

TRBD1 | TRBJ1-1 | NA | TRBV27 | CASSFQGTGTEAFF | TGTGCCAGCAGTTTCCAGGGGACAGGCACTGAAGCTTTCTTT
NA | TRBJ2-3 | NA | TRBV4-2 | CASSQESWRDTQYF | TGTGCCAGCAGCCAAGAAAGCTGGCGGGATACGCAGTATTTT
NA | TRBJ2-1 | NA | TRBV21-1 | CASSTPGTGSYNEQFF | TGTGCCAGCAGCACCCCCGGGACAGGGTCCTACAATGAGCAGTTCTTC
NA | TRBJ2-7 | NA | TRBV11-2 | CASSLEGRGAYEQYF | TGTGCCAGCAGCTTAGAGGGCAGGGGGGCCTACGAGCAGTACTTC
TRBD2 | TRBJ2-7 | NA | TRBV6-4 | CASSENSGGNYEQYF | TGTGCCAGCAGTGAAAACAGCGGGGGGAACTACGAGCAGTACTTC
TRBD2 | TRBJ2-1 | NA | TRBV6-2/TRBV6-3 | CASSLLAGVYNEQFF | TGTGCCAGCAGTTTACTAGCGGGGGTCTACAATGAGCAGTTCTTC
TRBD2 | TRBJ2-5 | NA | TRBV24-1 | CATSNAGGVETQYF | TGTGCCACCAGTAACGCGGGGGGGGTAGAGACCCAGTACTTC
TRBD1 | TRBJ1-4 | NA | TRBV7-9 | CASSSGQYNEKLFF | TGTGCCAGCAGCTCGGGACAGTATAATGAAAAACTGTTTTTT
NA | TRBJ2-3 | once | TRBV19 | CASSIWAGSTDTQYF | TGTGCCAGTAGTATTTGGGCAGGAAGCACAGATACGCAGTATTTT
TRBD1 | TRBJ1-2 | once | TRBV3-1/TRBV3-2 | CASSQEQGGSYGYTF | TGTGCCAGCAGCCAAGAGCAGGGGGGCAGCTATGGCTACACCTTC
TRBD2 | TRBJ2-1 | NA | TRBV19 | CASRGRGGEYNEQFF | TGTGCCAGCCGAGGGCGGGGGGGAGAATACAATGAGCAGTTCTTC
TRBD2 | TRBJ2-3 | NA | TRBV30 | CAWSVASGGAYTQYF | TGTGCCTGGAGTGTAGCTAGCGGGGGGGCGTATACGCAGTATTTT
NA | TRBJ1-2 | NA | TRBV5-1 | CASSLEGSGGGYTF | TGCGCCAGCAGCTTGGAGGGCTCGGGGGGTGGCTACACCTTC
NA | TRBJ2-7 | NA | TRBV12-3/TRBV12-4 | CASSRLYEQYF | TGTGCCAGCAGTCGACTCTACGAGCAGTACTTC
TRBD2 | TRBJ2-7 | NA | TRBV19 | CASSRGLAEYEQYF | TGTGCCAGTAGTAGGGGACTAGCAGAATACGAGCAGTACTTC
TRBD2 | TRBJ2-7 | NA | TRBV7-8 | CASSRAGTSGSYEQYF | TGTGCCAGCAGTCGTGCCGGGACTAGCGGCTCCTACGAGCAGTACTTC
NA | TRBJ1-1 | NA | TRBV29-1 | CSVADGEVSGAFF | TGCAGCGTTGCGGACGGTGAGGTTTCGGGGGCTTTCTTT
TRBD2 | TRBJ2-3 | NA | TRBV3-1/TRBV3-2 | CASSQIRGGSTDTQYF | TGTGCCAGCAGCCAGATACGGGGGGGCTCAACAGATACGCAGTATTTT
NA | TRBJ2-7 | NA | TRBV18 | CASSPSAGNYEQYF | TGTGCCAGCTCACCAAGTGCAGGCAACTACGAGCAGTACTTC
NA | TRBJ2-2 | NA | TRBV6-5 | CASSYGQSTGELFF | TGTGCCAGCAGTTACGGGCAATCCACCGGGGAGCTGTTTTTT
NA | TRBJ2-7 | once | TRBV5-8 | CASSLGQSGSYEQYF | TGTGCCAGCAGCTTGGGACAGTCCGGATCCTACGAGCAGTACTTC
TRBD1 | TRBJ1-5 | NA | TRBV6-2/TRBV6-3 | CASSSLRGDQPQHF | TGTGCCAGCAGTTCTCTCAGGGGGGATCAGCCCCAGCATTTT
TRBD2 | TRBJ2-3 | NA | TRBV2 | CASTKLAGGSDTQYF | TGTGCCAGCACCAAGCTAGCGGGGGGTTCAGATACGCAGTATTTT
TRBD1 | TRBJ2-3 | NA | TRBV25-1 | CASSEGTDFTDTQYF | TGTGCCAGCAGTGAAGGGACAGACTTCACAGATACGCAGTATTTT
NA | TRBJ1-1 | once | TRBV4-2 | CASSHPDRPGGRLAFF | TGTGCCAGCAGCCACCCCGATAGACCGGGCGGGAGGTTGGCTTTCTTT
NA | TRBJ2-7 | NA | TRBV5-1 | CASSLVQGKDEQYF | TGCGCCAGCAGCTTGGTCCAGGGGAAAGACGAGCAGTACTTC
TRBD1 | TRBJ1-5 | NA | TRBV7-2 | CASSFGQGSWPQHF | TGTGCCAGCAGCTTCGGACAGGGTAGTTGGCCCCAGCATTTT
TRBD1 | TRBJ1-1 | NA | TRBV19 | CASSIGGQVMNTEAFF | TGTGCCAGTAGTATAGGAGGACAGGTAATGAACACTGAAGCTTTCTTT
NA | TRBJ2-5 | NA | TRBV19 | CASSIVDRPKQETQYF | TGTGCCAGTAGTATTGTTGACAGGCCAAAACAAGAGACCCAGTACTTC